Listed below are T cell receptor beta chains from one sample, sequenced in a study of T cell changes during pregnancy in multiple sclerosis. Clones were read by immunoSEQ multiplex PCR, and TCRdb kept only the in-frame ones, dropping some. The table records roughly 110,000 clones, around 90% of them present only once. Sequenced material: peripheral blood, taken in the third trimester of pregnancy. The receptors here all came from a female donor with multiple sclerosis, enrolled in a pregnancy study. CDR3s include the opening cysteine and the closing phenylalanine or tryptophan. The D gene is left open where the match is weak.

>NA|TRBJ1-2|TRBV19
TGTGCCAGTAGTGCGACGGGCCGGGGCTATGGCTACACCTTC
CASSATGRGYGYTF
>NA|TRBJ1-2|TRBV7-9
TGTGCCAGCAGCTTAGCATCGACGGGAGGCTACACCTTC
CASSLASTGGYTF
>TRBD2|TRBJ2-7|TRBV9
TGTGCCAGCAGCGTAGGTGCTAGCGGGGTGTACGAGCAGTACTTC
CASSVGASGVYEQYF
>TRBD1|TRBJ1-3|TRBV9
TGTGCCAGCAGCGTAGGGGGGGACAGGGTCTCTGGAAACACCATATATTTT
CASSVGGDRVSGNTIYF
>TRBD2|TRBJ2-2|TRBV7-9
TGTGCCAGCAGCCCGGGACTAGCGGGAGTTTCCGGGGAGCTGTTTTTT
CASSPGLAGVSGELFF
>NA|TRBJ1-4|TRBV30
TGTGCCTGGAGTGCCCCGACAGCGAAACTGTTTTTT
CAWSAPTAKLFF
>NA|TRBJ2-1|TRBV10-1
TGCGCCAGCAGTGATTCTGGGGGCTCTAGGGGTGAGCAGTTCTTC
CASSDSGGSRGEQFF
>TRBD1|TRBJ1-1|TRBV19
TGTGCCAGTCAGCCGCAGGGGGAGAACACTGAAGCTTTCTTT
CASQPQGENTEAFF
>NA|TRBJ1-5|TRBV5-1
TGCGCCAGCAGGAATCACGGGGAACCGGGCAATCAGCCCCAGCATTTT
CASRNHGEPGNQPQHF
>TRBD1|TRBJ2-1|TRBV9
TGTGCCAGCGGGGGACAGGGAACCTACAATGAGCAGTTCTTC
CASGGQGTYNEQFF